This entry is about one T cell receptor (beta chain). This sample is drawn from a study of blood T cells in healthy people across ages. Primers used in a second PCR of about 7 to 11 cycles were a sample-barcoded 5' primer and a J-beta primer mix. TCRdb redid the calling of the 5' RACE reads with MiXCR, one entry per CDR3 protein. The table shows fewer than 700,000 distinct CDR3 sequences, with roughly 43% occurring only once. Germline V gives CDR1 SEHNR, CDR2 FQNEAQ (reference sequence). After removal of 5 bases from V and 0 bases from J, the junction contained 7 bases not matched to a gene. This CDR3 comprises 16 residues.

The chain uses TRBV7-9 and TRBJ2-3; TRBD1 agrees at 8 bases. The material sequenced was blood. This TCR was sampled from a man at least 80 years old in good health. This CDR3 reads CASSIRTGPSTDTQYF. DNA for the CDR3: TGTGCCAGCAGCATAAGGACAGGGCCTAGCACAGATACGCAGTATTTT.